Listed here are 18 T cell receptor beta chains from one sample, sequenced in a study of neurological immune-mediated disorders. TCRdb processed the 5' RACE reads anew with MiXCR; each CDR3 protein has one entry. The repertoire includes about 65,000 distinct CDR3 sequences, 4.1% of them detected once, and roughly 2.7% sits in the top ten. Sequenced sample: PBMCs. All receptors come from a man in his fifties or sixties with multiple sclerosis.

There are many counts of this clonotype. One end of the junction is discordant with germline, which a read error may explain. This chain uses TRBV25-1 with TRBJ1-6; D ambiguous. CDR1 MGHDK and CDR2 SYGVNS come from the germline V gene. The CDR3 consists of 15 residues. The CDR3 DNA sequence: TGTGCCAGCAGTGACACGAGCTCCTATAATTCACCCCTCAACTTT. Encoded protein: CASSDTSSYNSPLNF.

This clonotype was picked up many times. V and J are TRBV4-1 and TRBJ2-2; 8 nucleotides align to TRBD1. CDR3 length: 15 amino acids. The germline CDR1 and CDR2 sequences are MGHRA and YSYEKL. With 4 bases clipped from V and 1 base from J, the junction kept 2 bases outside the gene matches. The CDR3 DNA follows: TGCGCCAGCAGCCGGGGGACAGGGAACACCGGGGAGCTGTTTTTT. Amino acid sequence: CASSRGTGNTGELFF.

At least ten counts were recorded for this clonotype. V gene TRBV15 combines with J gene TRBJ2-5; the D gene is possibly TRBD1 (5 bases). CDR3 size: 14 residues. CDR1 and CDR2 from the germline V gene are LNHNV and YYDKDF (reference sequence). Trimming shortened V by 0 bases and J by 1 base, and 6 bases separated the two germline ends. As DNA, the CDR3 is TGTGCCACCAGCAGAGACCAGGGCCAAGAGACCCAGTACTTC. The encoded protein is CATSRDQGQETQYF.

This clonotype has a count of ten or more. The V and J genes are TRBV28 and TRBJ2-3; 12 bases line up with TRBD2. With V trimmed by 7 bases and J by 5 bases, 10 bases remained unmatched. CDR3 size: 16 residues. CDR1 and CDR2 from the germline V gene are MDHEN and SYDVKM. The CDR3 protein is CASTLTGTSGLDTQYF. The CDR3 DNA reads TGTGCCAGCACCTTAACCGGGACTAGCGGGTTAGATACGCAGTATTTT.

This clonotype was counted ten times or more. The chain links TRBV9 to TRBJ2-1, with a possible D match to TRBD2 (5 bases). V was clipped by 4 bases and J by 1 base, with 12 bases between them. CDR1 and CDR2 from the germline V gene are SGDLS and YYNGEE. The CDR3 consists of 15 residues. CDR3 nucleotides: TGTGCCAGCAGCACCGAGGGTTTGTCCTACAATGAGCAGTTCTTC. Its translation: CASSTEGLSYNEQFF.

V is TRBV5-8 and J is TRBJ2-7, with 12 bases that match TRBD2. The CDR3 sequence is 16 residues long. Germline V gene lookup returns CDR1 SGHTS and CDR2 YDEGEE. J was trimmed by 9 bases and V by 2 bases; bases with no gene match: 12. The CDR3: CASSFHASGGVSRQYV. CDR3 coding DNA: TGTGCCAGCAGCTTCCACGCTAGCGGGGGGGTATCTCGGCAGTACGTC.

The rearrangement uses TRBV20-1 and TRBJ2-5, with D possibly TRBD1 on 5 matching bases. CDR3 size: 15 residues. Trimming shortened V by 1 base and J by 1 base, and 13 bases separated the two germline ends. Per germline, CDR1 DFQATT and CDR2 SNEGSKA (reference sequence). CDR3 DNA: TGCAGTGCTAGAGCGCCGCAGGGTTCCCAAGAGACCCAGTACTTC. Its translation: CSARAPQGSQETQYF.

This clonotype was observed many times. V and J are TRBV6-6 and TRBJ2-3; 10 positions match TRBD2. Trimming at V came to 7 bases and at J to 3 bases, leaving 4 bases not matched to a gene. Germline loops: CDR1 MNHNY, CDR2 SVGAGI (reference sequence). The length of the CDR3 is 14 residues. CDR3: CASTATSGTDTQYF. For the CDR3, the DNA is TGTGCCAGCACCGCGACTAGCGGGACAGATACGCAGTATTTT.

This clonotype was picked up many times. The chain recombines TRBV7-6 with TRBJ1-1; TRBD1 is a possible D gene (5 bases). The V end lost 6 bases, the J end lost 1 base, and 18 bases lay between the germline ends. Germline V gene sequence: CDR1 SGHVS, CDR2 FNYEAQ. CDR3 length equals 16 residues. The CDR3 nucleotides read TGTGCCAGCAGACCCGCGCCGCCTGGGGGGAACACTGAAGCTTTCTTT. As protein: CASRPAPPGGNTEAFF.

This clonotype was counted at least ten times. In nucleotides, the CDR3 is TGCGCCAGCAGCCTTGACAACATGAACACTGAAGCTTTCTTT. This encodes CASSLDNMNTEAFF. This chain connects TRBV5-1 to TRBJ1-1, with no clear D. Trimming pared 4 bases from V and 0 bases from J, leaving 10 bases between. CDR1 and CDR2 (germline): SGHRS, YFSETQ. The CDR3 length is 14 residues.

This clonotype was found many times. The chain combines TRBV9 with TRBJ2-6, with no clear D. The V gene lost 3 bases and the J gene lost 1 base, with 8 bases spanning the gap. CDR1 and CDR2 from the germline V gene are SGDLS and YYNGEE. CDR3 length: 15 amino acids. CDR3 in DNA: TGTGCCAGCAGCGGACGCATGTCTGGGGCCAACGTCCTGACTTTC. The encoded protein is CASSGRMSGANVLTF. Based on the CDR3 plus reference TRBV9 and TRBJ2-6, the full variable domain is DSGVTQTPKHLITATGQRVTLRCSPRSGDLSVYWYQQSLDQGLQFLIQYYNGEERAKGNILERFSAQQFPDLHSELNLSSLELGDSALYFCASSGRMSGANVLTFGAGSRLTVL.

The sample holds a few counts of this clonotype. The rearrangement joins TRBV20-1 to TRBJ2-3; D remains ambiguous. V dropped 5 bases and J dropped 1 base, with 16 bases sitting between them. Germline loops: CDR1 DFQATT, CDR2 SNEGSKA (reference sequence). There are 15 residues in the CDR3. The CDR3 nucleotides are TGCAGTGCTCGAAGTTTGGGGAACGGCACAGATACGCAGTATTTT. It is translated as CSARSLGNGTDTQYF.

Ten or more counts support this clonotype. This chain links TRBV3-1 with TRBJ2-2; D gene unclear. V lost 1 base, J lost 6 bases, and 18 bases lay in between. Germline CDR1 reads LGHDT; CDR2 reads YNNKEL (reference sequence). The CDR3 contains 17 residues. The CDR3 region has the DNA TGTGCCAGCAGCCAAGTCTTACCCTCGTTGTTGGCCGGGGAGCTGTTTTTT. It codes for CASSQVLPSLLAGELFF.

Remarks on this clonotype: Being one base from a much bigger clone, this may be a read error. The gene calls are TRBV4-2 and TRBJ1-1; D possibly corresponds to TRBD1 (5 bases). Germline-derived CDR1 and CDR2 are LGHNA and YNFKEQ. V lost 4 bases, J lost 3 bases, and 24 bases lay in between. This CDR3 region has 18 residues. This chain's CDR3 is CASSPSAGFWAMDTEAFF. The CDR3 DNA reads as TGTGCCAGCAGCCCTTCCGCAGGGTTTTGGGCGATGGACACTGAAGCTTTCTTT.

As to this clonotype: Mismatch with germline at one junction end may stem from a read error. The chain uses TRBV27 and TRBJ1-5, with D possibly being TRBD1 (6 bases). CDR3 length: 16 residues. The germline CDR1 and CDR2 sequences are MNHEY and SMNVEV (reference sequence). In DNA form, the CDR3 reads TGTGCCAGCAAGGGCCATTGGGGGGCGAGCAACCAGCCCCAGCATTTT. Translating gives CASKGHWGASNQPQHF.

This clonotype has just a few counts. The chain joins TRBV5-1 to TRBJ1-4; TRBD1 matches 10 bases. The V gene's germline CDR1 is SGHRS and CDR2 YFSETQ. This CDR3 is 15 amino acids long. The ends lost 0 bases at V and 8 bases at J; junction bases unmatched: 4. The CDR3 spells CASSLAGTGAEKLFF. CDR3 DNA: TGCGCCAGCAGCTTGGCGGGGACAGGGGCAGAAAAACTGTTTTTT. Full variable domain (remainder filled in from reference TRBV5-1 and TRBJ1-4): KAGVTQTPRYLIKTRGQQVTLSCSPISGHRSVSWYQQTPGQGLQFLFEYFSETQRNKGNFPGRFSGRQFSNSRSEMNVSTLELGDSALYLCASSLAGTGAEKLFFGSGTQLSVL.

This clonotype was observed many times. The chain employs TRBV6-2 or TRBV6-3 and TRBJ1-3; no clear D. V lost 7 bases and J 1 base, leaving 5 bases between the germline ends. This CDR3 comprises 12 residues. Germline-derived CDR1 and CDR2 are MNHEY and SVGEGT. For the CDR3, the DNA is TGTGCCAGCACCCTATCTGGAAACACCATATATTTT. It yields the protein CASTLSGNTIYF.

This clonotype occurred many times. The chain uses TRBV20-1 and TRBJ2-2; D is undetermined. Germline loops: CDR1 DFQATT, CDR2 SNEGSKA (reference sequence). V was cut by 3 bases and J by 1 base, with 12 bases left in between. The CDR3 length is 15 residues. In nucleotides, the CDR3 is TGCAGTGCTAGCCCACCGAACCAGAACACCGGGGAGCTGTTTTTT. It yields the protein CSASPPNQNTGELFF.